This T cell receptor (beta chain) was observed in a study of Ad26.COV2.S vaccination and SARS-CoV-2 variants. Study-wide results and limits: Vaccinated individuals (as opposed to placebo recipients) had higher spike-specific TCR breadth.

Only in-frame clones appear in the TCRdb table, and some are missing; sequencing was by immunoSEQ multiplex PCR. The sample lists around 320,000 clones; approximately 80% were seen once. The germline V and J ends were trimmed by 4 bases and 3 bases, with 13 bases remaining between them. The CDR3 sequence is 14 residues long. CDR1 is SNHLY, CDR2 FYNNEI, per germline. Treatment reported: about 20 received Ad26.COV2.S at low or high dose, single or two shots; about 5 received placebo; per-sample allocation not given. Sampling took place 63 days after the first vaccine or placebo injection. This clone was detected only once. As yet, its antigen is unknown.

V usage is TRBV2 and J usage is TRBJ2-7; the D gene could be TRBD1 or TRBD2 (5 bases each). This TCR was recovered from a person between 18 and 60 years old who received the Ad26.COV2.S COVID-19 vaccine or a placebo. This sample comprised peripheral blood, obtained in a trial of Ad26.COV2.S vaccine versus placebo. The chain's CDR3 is CASSAGTDFYEQYF. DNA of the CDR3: TGTGCCAGCAGTGCCGGGACGGATTTCTACGAGCAGTACTTC.